The 25 T cell receptor beta chains listed next were all sequenced from one sample in a study of response to subunit inactivated influenza vaccine. Each CDR3 protein gets one entry after TCRdb re-called the RT-PCR reads with MiXCR. The data contain some 150,000 distinct CDR3 sequences, less than 15% of them singletons. These data also formed part of another study, on T cells expressing NK-cell markers. That investigation notes: Production of TCR beta cDNA relied on 5'RACE template switching with UMIs.

Here the sequenced sample was CD8+ T cells sorted from PBMCs, taken 11 to 12 days after vaccination. Receptors originate from a man between 45 and 60 years old who received an inactivated influenza vaccine.

In its sample, this clonotype was seen many times. This chain links TRBV6-2 or TRBV6-3 with TRBJ2-7; D is possibly TRBD1 (6 bases). Trimming pared 1 base from V and 5 bases from J, leaving 9 bases between. This CDR3 has 13 residues. Per the germline V gene, CDR1 is MNHEY and CDR2 is SVGEGT. The DNA for the CDR3 is TGTGCCAGCAGTTACTATACAGGGAACGAGCAGTACTTC. Protein sequence: CASSYYTGNEQYF.

V and J are TRBV7-9 and TRBJ2-1; D possibly uses TRBD1 or TRBD2 (6 bases each). The germline V gene has CDR1 SEHNR and CDR2 FQNEAQ (reference sequence). This CDR3 has 17 residues. The V gene lost 0 bases and the J gene lost 6 bases, with 18 bases spanning the gap. The DNA for the CDR3 is TGTGCCAGCAGCTTAGCAGTTTGGGGGGCCGGGGGCAATGAGCAGTTCTTC. Amino acid sequence: CASSLAVWGAGGNEQFF.

The chain uses TRBV7-2 and TRBJ1-2, with 7 bases identical to TRBD1. V trimming: 6 bases; J trimming: 6 bases; junction bases outside the gene matches: 10. Germline CDR1 SGHTA, CDR2 FQGNSA. This CDR3 is 14 amino acids long. DNA of the CDR3: TGTGCCAGCAGGAGGAGTGGGACAGCTGATGGCTACACCTTC. It is translated as CASRRSGTADGYTF.

This clonotype has a handful of counts. The rearrangement uses TRBV5-5 and TRBJ1-1; D uncertain. Germline lookup yields CDR1 SGHKS and CDR2 YYEKEE (reference sequence). V gave up 3 bases and J gave up 6 bases, with 21 bases separating them. This CDR3 has 16 residues. The CDR3 DNA follows: TGTGCCAGCAGCTACCCCCGGGATACGACTAAGCCTGAAGCTTTCTTT. Protein sequence: CASSYPRDTTKPEAFF.

This clonotype was picked up a small number of times. The chain links TRBV27 to TRBJ2-2; 11 nucleotides line up with TRBD2. V dropped 3 bases and J dropped 5; count of bases not matched to a gene: 2. Germline CDR1 is MNHEY and CDR2 is SMNVEV (reference sequence). The CDR3 extends over 15 amino acids. The CDR3 protein is CASSLGLAATGELFF. CDR3 in DNA: TGTGCCAGCAGTTTGGGACTAGCGGCGACCGGGGAGCTGTTTTTT.

At least ten counts were recorded for this clonotype. The rearrangement uses TRBV19 and TRBJ2-2; no definite D call. Germline V CDR1 and CDR2: LNHDA, SQIVND (reference sequence). The germline V and J ends were trimmed by 1 base and 4 bases, with 13 bases remaining between them. The CDR3 has 16 amino acids. In DNA, the CDR3 is TGTGCCAGTAGTATAGGCTTTGGCAGACTCACCGGGGAGCTGTTTTTT. Its protein product is CASSIGFGRLTGELFF.

The V call is TRBV7-2, the J call TRBJ1-4; no clear D gene. With 2 bases removed from V and 5 bases from J, the gap between germline ends came to 12 bases. CDR3 length: 15 amino acids. CDR1 SGHTA and CDR2 FQGNSA come from the germline V gene. The CDR3 sequence: CASSLLGATNEKLFF. The CDR3 bases are TGTGCCAGCAGCTTATTAGGAGCCACCAATGAAAAACTGTTTTTT.

The J gene is TRBJ1-1, the V gene TRBV7-9; no clear D. Germline loops: CDR1 SEHNR, CDR2 FQNEAQ (reference sequence). V lost 5 bases, J lost 7 bases, and 8 bases lay in between. This CDR3 has 11 amino acids. The CDR3 here is CASSIGGEAFF. The CDR3 DNA reads TGTGCCAGCAGCATCGGAGGTGAAGCTTTCTTT.

As concerns this clonotype: A read error may be the cause here, since a much bigger clone is one base away. In nucleotides, the CDR3 is TGCGCCAGCAGCTTGGTCCCGAACACTGAAGCTTTCTTT. Amino acid sequence: CASSLVPNTEAFF. V and J are TRBV5-1 and TRBJ1-1; no firm D call. Trimming stripped 0 bases from V and 1 base from J, with 4 bases between. CDR3 length: 13 amino acids. Germline CDR1 SGHRS, CDR2 YFSETQ.

This clonotype was seen more than once but under ten times. The chain joins TRBV7-9 to TRBJ2-7; TRBD2 matches at 9 bases. This CDR3 comprises 16 residues. Per the germline V gene, CDR1 is SEHNR and CDR2 is FQNEAQ (reference sequence). After removal of 5 bases from V and 5 bases from J, the junction contained 13 bases not matched to a gene. CDR3 region: CASSHYSSGKPHEQYF. The CDR3 DNA follows: TGTGCCAGCAGCCACTACTCTAGCGGGAAACCCCACGAGCAGTACTTC.

This clonotype has more than one count but fewer than ten. This sequence joins TRBV7-6 and TRBJ2-1, with D possibly being TRBD2 (7 bases). Germline V gives CDR1 SGHVS, CDR2 FNYEAQ. The CDR3 extends over 16 amino acids. V was pared by 4 bases and J by 4 bases, with 17 bases between. The DNA for the CDR3 is TGTGCCAGCAGCTGGGGGGGGCGGGAGATATACAATGAGCAGTTCTTC. It codes for CASSWGGREIYNEQFF. Filled out from reference TRBV7-6 and TRBJ2-1, the complete variable domain reads GAGVSQSPRYKVTKRGQDVALRCDPISGHVSLYWYRQALGQGPEFLTYFNYEAQQDKSGLPNDRFSAERPEGSISTLTIQRTEQRDSAMYRCASSWGGREIYNEQFFGPGTRLTVL.

J is TRBJ1-6 and V is TRBV6-1, with D possibly being TRBD1 (6 bases). This CDR3 contains 16 residues. Germline CDR1 and CDR2: MNHNS and SASEGT. V lost 5 bases and J 10 bases, leaving 21 bases between the germline ends. CDR3 amino acids: CASSLSLRPGASPLHF. The CDR3 coding sequence is TGTGCCAGCAGTCTCTCCTTACGACCAGGGGCCTCACCCCTCCACTTT.

This clonotype came up a few times. This rearrangement joins TRBV5-1 to TRBJ1-1; 9 nucleotides match TRBD1. V trimming: 6 bases; J trimming: 3 bases; junction bases outside the gene matches: 6. This CDR3 has 14 residues. The germline V gene encodes CDR1 SGHRS and CDR2 YFSETQ. The CDR3 sequence: CASTSGQGDTEAFF. In nucleotides, the CDR3 is TGCGCCAGCACGTCGGGACAGGGCGACACTGAAGCTTTCTTT.

This clonotype was detected only a few times. The genes are TRBV27 and TRBJ2-7; D is ambiguous. CDR3 length: 15 residues. Trimming pared 8 bases from V and 0 bases from J, leaving 17 bases between. Germline V lookup: CDR1 MNHEY, CDR2 SMNVEV (reference sequence). The CDR3 DNA follows: TGTGCCAGCGATTTTGGTTCCGGCCGCTCCTACGAGCAGTACTTC. The encoded protein is CASDFGSGRSYEQYF.

The gene calls are TRBV28 and TRBJ2-4; 11 nucleotides match TRBD2. CDR1 and CDR2 from the germline V gene are MDHEN and SYDVKM. This CDR3 spans 19 amino acids. V gave up 0 bases and J gave up 0 bases; unmatched junction bases: 7. The CDR3 DNA reads as TGTGCCAGCAGTTTATGGGAGGCTAGCGGGAGGCTAGCCAAAAACATTCAGTACTTC. This codes for CASSLWEASGRLAKNIQYF.

V usage is TRBV7-9 and J usage is TRBJ1-1, with D perhaps matching TRBD1 (6 bases). Germline V CDR1 and CDR2: SEHNR, FQNEAQ (reference sequence). V lost 5 bases to trimming and J lost 3 bases, with 19 bases between them. This CDR3 has 16 residues. The CDR3 reads CASSRPTGTMDTEAFF. The CDR3 nucleotides read TGTGCCAGCAGCCGACCGACGGGGACAATGGACACTGAAGCTTTCTTT.

This clonotype was found a few times. The genes are TRBV4-3 and TRBJ2-7; 11 nucleotides agree with TRBD2. With 1 base clipped from V and 6 bases from J, the junction kept 5 bases outside the gene matches. Germline lookup yields CDR1 LGHNA and CDR2 YSLEER. CDR3 length: 15 residues. CDR3 sequence (DNA): TGCGCCAGCAGCCAAGGTAGCGGGGGGGCCCTCGAGCAGTACTTC. It translates to CASSQGSGGALEQYF.

The chain is built from TRBV5-6 and TRBJ2-2; D gene unclear. V lost 1 base, J lost 1 base, and 5 bases lay in between. Germline-derived CDR1 and CDR2 are SGHDT and YYEEEE. This CDR3 has 14 amino acids. The CDR3 DNA reads as TGTGCCAGCAGCTTGAACAGGAACACCGGGGAGCTGTTTTTT. Encoded protein: CASSLNRNTGELFF.

This clonotype was seen a handful of times. The CDR3 DNA sequence: TGTGCCAGCAGCGATACACCGAACACCGGGGAGCTGTTTTTT. Amino acids: CASSDTPNTGELFF. V and J are TRBV7-6 and TRBJ2-2; D ambiguous. The CDR3 is 14 amino acids. Germline V gene sequence: CDR1 SGHVS, CDR2 FNYEAQ. Trimming took 5 bases from V and 0 from J, leaving 7 bases between them.

The rearrangement uses TRBV29-1 and TRBJ2-5; the match to TRBD2 covers 13 bases. Germline V gene data show CDR1 as SQVTM and CDR2 as ANQGSEA. Unmatched junction bases numbered 5, after V lost 3 bases and J lost 4 bases. The CDR3 runs 15 residues. The CDR3 region is CSVETSGGIAETQYF. The CDR3 DNA reads TGCAGCGTTGAGACTAGCGGGGGGATTGCAGAGACCCAGTACTTC.

In this sample, this clonotype turned up a few times. The chain links TRBV6-5 to TRBJ2-1; 9 bases match TRBD1. Trimming took 4 bases from V and 9 from J; bases not matched to a gene: 7. This CDR3 is built from 14 residues. Germline V gene sequence: CDR1 MNHEY, CDR2 SVGAGI. The CDR3 protein is CASSSSGQGSEQFF. The CDR3 bases are TGTGCCAGCAGTTCTTCCGGACAGGGGAGTGAGCAGTTCTTC.

This clonotype was counted many times. The chain links TRBV7-9 to TRBJ2-1, with D tentatively TRBD2 (7 bases). Trimming took 4 bases from V and 4 from J, leaving 11 bases between them. Germline values: CDR1 SEHNR, CDR2 FQNEAQ (reference sequence). The CDR3 runs 14 residues. The DNA for the CDR3 is TGTGCCAGCAGCTGGGGGGGACAATACAATGAGCAGTTCTTC. Encoded protein: CASSWGGQYNEQFF. The whole variable domain, remainder taken from reference TRBV7-9 and TRBJ2-1, is DTGVSQNPRHKITKRGQNVTFRCDPISEHNRLYWYRQTLGQGPEFLTYFQNEAQLEKSRLLSDRFSAERPKGSFSTLEIQRTEQGDSAMYLCASSWGGQYNEQFFGPGTRLTVL.

This clonotype was found a few times. The genes are TRBV28 and TRBJ1-6; 8 nucleotides align to TRBD1. The ends lost 2 bases at V and 3 bases at J; junction bases unmatched: 3. Per germline, CDR1 MDHEN and CDR2 SYDVKM. CDR3 length: 16 amino acids. As DNA, the CDR3 is TGTGCCAGCAGTTTAGAGACAGGGGTCTATAATTCACCCCTCCACTTT. Translating gives CASSLETGVYNSPLHF.

This chain joins TRBV4-1 and TRBJ2-1; no clear D. CDR1 and CDR2 (germline): MGHRA, YSYEKL. The CDR3 is made up of 15 amino acids. V gave up 0 bases and J gave up 7 bases, with 13 bases separating them. The CDR3 DNA reads as TGCGCCAGCAGCCAAGAGAGTCCCAGGTGGAATGAGCAGTTCTTC. Translating gives CASSQESPRWNEQFF.

This clonotype turned up a few times. V gene TRBV7-8 combines with J gene TRBJ2-6; tentative D call: TRBD1 (6 bases). Germline V CDR1 and CDR2: SGHVS, FQNEAQ. The ends were cut back, 5 bases at V and 1 base at J, with 9 bases in the middle. This CDR3 is 15 amino acids long. The CDR3, as DNA: TGTGCCAGCAGCCAGGGACAATCTGGGGCCAACGTCCTGACTTTC. As protein: CASSQGQSGANVLTF.